Listed here are 32 T cell receptor beta chains from one sample, sequenced in a study of cytomegalovirus exposure and HLA in healthy donors. PCR employed 60 Vbeta and 13 Jbeta primers. Using immunoSEQ multiplex PCR, the repertoire was profiled, and TCRdb retains in-frame clones only, with some absent. This sample has over 150,000 clones, with 68% found just once. Sequencing used PBMCs. The receptors stem from a man between 45 and 60 years old in good health and CMV-seronegative.

The chain combines TRBV5-1 with TRBJ2-7; TRBD1 is a possible D gene (6 bases). The CDR3 has 11 amino acids. V was pared by 7 bases and J by 3 bases, with 8 bases between. Looked up from germline, CDR1 is SGHRS and CDR2 is YFSETQ. The CDR3 nucleotides read TGCGCCAGCGCAGGGGACTACGAGCAGTACTTC. It yields the protein CASAGDYEQYF.

This clone occurred once. The CDR3 coding sequence is TGTGCCACCAGGGACACCCAACTCGGTGAAGCTTTCTTT. Translating it yields CATRDTQLGEAFF. This sequence joins TRBV10-3 and TRBJ1-1; D is perhaps TRBD1 (6 bases). The CDR3 runs 13 residues. V was clipped by 10 bases and J by 7 bases, with 19 bases between them. The germline CDR1 and CDR2 sequences are ENHRY and SYGVKD.

The chain joins TRBV4-2 to TRBJ2-2, with 9 positions matching TRBD2. From germline, CDR1 is LGHNA and CDR2 YNFKEQ. CDR3 length equals 19 residues. Trimming took 0 bases from V and 1 from J; bases not matched to a gene: 9. This CDR3 reads CASSQESGAGGLNTGELFF. Written as DNA, the CDR3 is TGTGCCAGCAGCCAAGAATCCGGAGCGGGGGGTCTGAACACCGGGGAGCTGTTTTTT.

This clone is a singleton in its sample. The DNA of the CDR3 is TGCGCCAGCAGCTTGGTCCAGGGCCAAGAGACCCAGTACTTC. Protein sequence: CASSLVQGQETQYF. The chain employs TRBV5-1 and TRBJ2-5; D may be TRBD1 (5 bases). The CDR3 loop spans 14 amino acids. CDR1 is SGHRS and CDR2 is YFSETQ in the germline V gene. V dropped 0 bases and J dropped 1 base, with 7 bases sitting between them.

The chain employs TRBV5-1 and TRBJ2-2; TRBD2 is a possible D gene (6 bases). V was trimmed by 6 bases and J by 1 base, leaving 7 bases between them. The CDR3 runs 13 residues. In germline, CDR1 is SGHRS, CDR2 YFSETQ. The CDR3: CASNGGNTGELFF. For the CDR3, the DNA is TGCGCCAGCAACGGGGGGAACACCGGGGAGCTGTTTTTT.

The V gene is TRBV16, the J gene TRBJ1-4; tentative D call: TRBD1 (5 bases). This CDR3 comprises 13 residues. V lost 3 bases to trimming and J lost 8 bases, with 10 bases between them. The germline V gene encodes CDR1 KGHSY and CDR2 FQNENV. The CDR3 DNA is TGTGCCAGCAGCCACAGGGTTTGGGAAAAACTGTTTTTT. This sequence encodes CASSHRVWEKLFF.

V and J are TRBV27 and TRBJ2-3; 11 nucleotides match TRBD2. V was pared by 3 bases and J by 1 base, with 6 bases of the junction left unmatched. Germline V gene lookup returns CDR1 MNHEY and CDR2 SMNVEV (reference sequence). The CDR3 is made up of 17 amino acids. CDR3 nucleotide sequence: TGTGCCAGCAGTTTCCCCCCGACTAGCGGGGGCACAGATACGCAGTATTTT. As protein: CASSFPPTSGGTDTQYF.

In this sample, this clone turned up a few times. This chain connects TRBV28 to TRBJ1-1; tentative D call: TRBD1 (5 bases). The CDR3 totals 15 residues. Germline V CDR1 and CDR2: MDHEN, SYDVKM. V was trimmed by 4 bases and J by 4 bases, leaving 16 bases between them. The CDR3 protein is CASSSTPPGGTEAFF. The CDR3 DNA reads as TGTGCCAGCAGTTCCACCCCACCGGGGGGCACTGAAGCTTTCTTT.

The V gene is TRBV7-9, the J gene TRBJ2-2; 8 nucleotides align to TRBD2. This CDR3 spans 16 amino acids. V gave up 4 bases and J gave up 6 bases; unmatched junction bases: 10. Looked up from germline, CDR1 is SEHNR and CDR2 is FQNEAQ (reference sequence). The CDR3 loop reads CASSYVPGLEAGELFF. As DNA, the CDR3 is TGTGCCAGCAGCTATGTCCCGGGACTAGAGGCCGGGGAGCTGTTTTTT. Complete variable domain (other parts from reference TRBV7-9 and TRBJ2-2): DTGVSQNPRHKITKRGQNVTFRCDPISEHNRLYWYRQTLGQGPEFLTYFQNEAQLEKSRLLSDRFSAERPKGSFSTLEIQRTEQGDSAMYLCASSYVPGLEAGELFFGEGSRLTVL.

V gene TRBV6-5 combines with J gene TRBJ1-1; TRBD1 matches 8 bases. From germline, CDR1 is MNHEY and CDR2 SVGAGI. CDR3 length equals 13 residues. V lost 6 bases and J lost 6; bases outside the gene matches: 6. The CDR3 reads CASRLDRGPEAFF. DNA for the CDR3: TGTGCCAGCAGGCTCGACAGGGGCCCTGAAGCTTTCTTT.

In its sample, this clone was seen a few times. The chain joins TRBV5-6 to TRBJ1-1; D gene unclear. The length of the CDR3 is 13 residues. V was shortened by 4 bases and J by 2 bases, with 9 bases between the two germline ends. CDR1 is SGHDT, CDR2 YYEEEE, per germline. CDR3 sequence (DNA): TGTGCCAGCAGCCACGCGGGTAACACTGAAGCTTTCTTT. This translates into CASSHAGNTEAFF.

J is TRBJ1-2 and V is TRBV2; D ambiguous. Germline V CDR1 and CDR2: SNHLY, FYNNEI. The CDR3 totals 12 residues. Trimming took 3 bases from V and 4 from J, leaving 6 bases between them. Here the CDR3 DNA reads TGTGCCAGCAGTGATATTTTCTATGGCTACACCTTC. Its protein product is CASSDIFYGYTF.

V usage is TRBV28 and J usage is TRBJ1-1; D is ambiguous. Trimming removed 3 bases from V and 0 bases from J, with 5 bases in between. CDR1 and CDR2 from the germline V gene are MDHEN and SYDVKM. The CDR3 covers 13 residues. This chain's CDR3 is CASSFILNTEAFF. The CDR3 nucleotides are TGTGCCAGCAGTTTTATTCTGAACACTGAAGCTTTCTTT. The full variable domain, rest sourced from reference TRBV28 and TRBJ1-1, is DVKVTQSSRYLVKRTGEKVFLECVQDMDHENMFWYRQDPGLGLRLIYFSYDVKMKEKGDIPEGYSVSREKKERFSLILESASTNQTSMYLCASSFILNTEAFFGQGTRLTVV.

The genes are TRBV6-1 and TRBJ1-2, with 10 bases identical to TRBD1. The CDR3 has 14 amino acids. Germline V gives CDR1 MNHNS, CDR2 SASEGT. V trimming: 6 bases; J trimming: 4 bases; junction bases outside the gene matches: 5. CDR3 in DNA: TGTGCCAGCAGCCCCAGGGACAGGGGCTATGGCTACACCTTC. Protein sequence: CASSPRDRGYGYTF.

This CDR3 reads CASSQGPQHF. CDR3 in DNA: TGTGCCAGCAGCCAGGGGCCCCAGCATTTT. This chain links TRBV21-1 with TRBJ1-5; TRBD1 was called by the table and not checked on the DNA. TRBV21-1 is annotated as a pseudogene. The CDR3 totals 10 residues.

The CDR3 bases are TGTGCCAGCAGTGAATCAACAGGGGGAGAGACCCAGTACTTC. Protein product: CASSESTGGETQYF. The genes are TRBV25-1 and TRBJ2-5, with TRBD1 matching over 8 bases. The CDR3 covers 14 residues. Germline V gene data show CDR1 as MGHDK and CDR2 as SYGVNS. Trimming removed 1 base from V and 4 bases from J; junction bases left unmatched: 2.

This clone occurred a few times. The V gene is TRBV27, the J gene TRBJ1-1, with D possibly TRBD1 on 5 matching bases. Germline V gene sequence: CDR1 MNHEY, CDR2 SMNVEV (reference sequence). The CDR3 has 15 amino acids. Between the trimmed V and J ends, which lost 0 bases and 4 bases, there was a span of 12 bases. The CDR3 DNA sequence: TGTGCCAGCAGTTTATCGGGGGGGGGAAGCACTGAAGCTTTCTTT. This encodes CASSLSGGGSTEAFF.

The chain is built from TRBV19 and TRBJ2-3; 11 nucleotides match TRBD1. The length of the CDR3 is 17 residues. Per germline, CDR1 LNHDA and CDR2 SQIVND (reference sequence). V shed 5 bases, J shed 3 bases, and the junction held 10 bases outside the gene matches. The CDR3 protein is CASSFSSGTGGTDTQYF. The CDR3 coding sequence is TGTGCCAGTAGTTTCTCCTCCGGGACAGGGGGAACAGATACGCAGTATTTT.

The chain carries TRBV7-7 and TRBJ1-3, with unresolved D. The CDR3 totals 16 residues. The germline V and J ends were trimmed by 1 base and 0 bases, with 10 bases remaining between them. CDR1 and CDR2 (germline): SSHAT, FNYEAQ (reference sequence). The CDR3 loop is CASSLGSANSGNTIYF. Here the CDR3 DNA reads TGTGCCAGCAGCTTAGGGAGTGCCAACTCTGGAAACACCATATATTTT.

The chain carries TRBV5-1 and TRBJ2-7; the D is unclear. CDR1 and CDR2 from the germline V gene are SGHRS and YFSETQ. V was clipped by 5 bases and J by 6 bases, with 15 bases between them. This CDR3 region has 13 residues. The CDR3 DNA follows: TGCGCCAGCAGTCATCCTTTAGTCGGCGAGCAGTACTTC. It is translated as CASSHPLVGEQYF.

The chain employs TRBV5-6 and TRBJ1-1; D gene uncertain. The length of the CDR3 is 14 residues. CDR1 SGHDT and CDR2 YYEEEE come from the germline V gene. Deletions cut 0 bases from V and 0 bases from J, with 6 bases between. CDR3 loop: CASSLELLNTEAFF. The DNA of the CDR3 is TGTGCCAGCAGCTTGGAACTCTTGAACACTGAAGCTTTCTTT. The variable domain in full, completed from reference TRBV5-6 and TRBJ1-1, reads DAGVTQSPTHLIKTRGQQVTLRCSPKSGHDTVSWYQQALGQGPQFIFQYYEEEERQRGNFPDRFSGHQFPNYSSELNVNALLLGDSALYLCASSLELLNTEAFFGQGTRLTVV.

The V and J genes are TRBV10-1 and TRBJ1-5; TRBD1 aligns across 9 bases. The CDR3 is 15 amino acids. V was pared by 2 bases and J by 4 bases, with 3 bases of the junction left unmatched. Germline V CDR1 and CDR2: WNHNN, SYGVQD (reference sequence). The CDR3 region is CASSEGTGPNQPQHF. The CDR3 DNA follows: TGCGCCAGCAGTGAGGGGACAGGGCCAAATCAGCCCCAGCATTTT.

The chain carries TRBV2 and TRBJ1-1; D possibly corresponds to TRBD1 (5 bases). Germline V lookup: CDR1 SNHLY, CDR2 FYNNEI. The germline V and J ends were trimmed by 3 bases and 11 bases, with 13 bases remaining between them. The CDR3 spans 12 residues. CDR3 protein: CASSEGPRGAFF. CDR3 in DNA: TGTGCCAGCAGTGAGGGTCCCCGGGGGGCTTTCTTT.

V is TRBV19 and J is TRBJ2-5; D may be TRBD2 (6 bases). The CDR3 extends over 15 amino acids. Trimming took off 7 bases at V and 1 base at J, with 16 bases between the two ends. Germline values: CDR1 LNHDA, CDR2 SQIVND (reference sequence). CDR3 residues: CASTQKGTGQETQYF. Here the CDR3 DNA reads TGTGCCAGTACTCAGAAGGGGACTGGCCAAGAGACCCAGTACTTC.

The CDR3 loop is CASSLATGTTDTQYF. In DNA form, the CDR3 reads TGTGCCAGCAGCTTAGCCACAGGGACGACAGATACGCAGTATTTT. This chain connects TRBV7-3 to TRBJ2-3; D is perhaps TRBD1 (6 bases). Trimming left V 2 bases short and J 3 bases short, with 12 bases between. The CDR3 totals 15 residues. The germline V gene has CDR1 SGHTA and CDR2 FQGTGA.

This clone showed up just once. This rearrangement joins TRBV10-3 to TRBJ1-1; D unresolved. Germline assignment: CDR1 ENHRY and CDR2 SYGVKD. This CDR3 comprises 13 residues. Trimming shortened V by 6 bases and J by 4 bases, and 12 bases separated the two germline ends. The CDR3, as DNA: TGTGCCATCAGGACTTCGACGGCCACTGAAGCTTTCTTT. Amino acids: CAIRTSTATEAFF.

This sequence joins TRBV18 and TRBJ2-7; D not resolved. From germline, CDR1 is KGHSH and CDR2 LQKENI. Trimming took 2 bases from V and 6 from J, leaving 8 bases between them. The CDR3 has 12 residues. CDR3 coding DNA: TGTGCCAGCTCACCAAATGGGCGCGAGCAGTACTTC. Amino acids: CASSPNGREQYF.

The V and J genes are TRBV6-1 and TRBJ2-7, with 7 bases that match TRBD1. The J segment lost 7 bases and the V segment lost 6 bases, leaving 9 bases of the junction unmatched. The CDR3 has 13 amino acids. The V gene's germline CDR1 is MNHNS and CDR2 SASEGT. The DNA for the CDR3 is TGTGCCAGCAGATCGACAGGGACAAGGGAGCAGTACTTC. Its protein is CASRSTGTREQYF.

The chain is built from TRBV7-9 and TRBJ1-2; 7 bases are a match to TRBD1. The V segment lost 3 bases and the J segment 6 bases; nucleotides outside the gene matches: 1. The CDR3 totals 12 residues. CDR1 is SEHNR and CDR2 is FQNEAQ in the germline V gene (reference sequence). The CDR3 reads CASSFTGDGYTF. The CDR3 DNA follows: TGTGCCAGCAGCTTCACAGGGGATGGCTACACCTTC.

This chain connects TRBV29-1 to TRBJ2-5; TRBD2 agrees at 7 bases. The CDR3 loop spans 15 amino acids. Germline loops: CDR1 SQVTM, CDR2 ANQGSEA. With 3 bases clipped from V and 0 bases from J, the junction kept 7 bases outside the gene matches. For the CDR3, the DNA is TGCAGCGTTGATGGGAGGGGACCCCACCAAGAGACCCAGTACTTC. Its translation: CSVDGRGPHQETQYF.

The chain combines TRBV28 with TRBJ2-7; 8 bases map to TRBD1. The CDR3 has 14 amino acids. With V trimmed by 1 base and J by 6 bases, 5 bases remained unmatched. In germline, CDR1 is MDHEN, CDR2 SYDVKM. The CDR3 loop is CASSLSYRGSEQYF. In DNA, the CDR3 is TGTGCCAGCAGTTTATCCTACAGGGGGTCCGAGCAGTACTTC.

The chain combines TRBV18 with TRBJ2-7; TRBD1 matches at 10 bases. The CDR3 runs to 14 residues. J lost 3 bases, V lost 5 bases, and 4 bases had no gene match. Looked up from germline, CDR1 is KGHSH and CDR2 is LQKENI. For the CDR3, the DNA is TGTGCCAGCTCAGATCGGGACAGGGGCTACGAGCAGTACTTC. Its translation: CASSDRDRGYEQYF.